This T cell receptor (beta chain) was sequenced in a study of Ad26.COV2.S vaccination and SARS-CoV-2 variants. Study-wide results and caveats: Vaccine recipients showed a spike-specific TCR breadth that was higher than in placebo recipients. CD8+ and CD4+ T cells specific for spike reportedly responded with substantial breadth after vaccination. Vaccine and placebo recipients had similar non-spike TCR breadth.

The assay was immunoSEQ multiplex PCR, and TCRdb's table has in-frame clones only and misses some. The sample lists about 180,000 clones; around 88% were seen once. With respect to this clone: Its antigen remains unidentified.

Germline V gene lookup returns CDR1 ENHRY and CDR2 SYGVKD. The V segment lost 8 bases and the J segment 5 bases; nucleotides outside the gene matches: 4. The CDR3 is made up of 14 amino acids. The receptor's source is a human donor who had recovered from COVID-19. Sequenced material: peripheral blood, taken after recovery from COVID-19. The chain recombines TRBV10-3 with TRBJ2-2, with 11 bases matching TRBD1. CDR3 DNA: TGTGCCATCGGGGACAGGGGGGAAACCGGGGAGCTGTTTTTT. It is translated as CAIGDRGETGELFF.